These 28 T cell receptor beta chains share one sample of origin, sequenced in a study of spatial heterogeneity in lung cancer. Overall study results and limits: The study found that expanded intratumoral alpha and beta TCR counts tracked tumor mutation counts.

Via MiXCR, TCRdb re-called the 5' RACE reads, giving one row per CDR3 protein. The sample comprises 20,000 to 25,000 distinct CDR3 sequences, 5% to 7% of which are singletons, and over 9% rests with the top ten. These receptors are not linked to any known antigen. As for time point: sample taken at primary tumor resection. The sequencing used lung tumor tissue, collected at surgery. The receptors originated from a male donor with early-stage non-small cell lung cancer.

This clonotype was seen many times. V usage is TRBV20-1 and J usage is TRBJ1-5; possibly TRBD1 for D (6 bases). The CDR3 covers 14 residues. V lost 5 bases, J lost 1 base, and 12 bases lay in between. Germline assignment: CDR1 DFQATT and CDR2 SNEGSKA (reference sequence). The CDR3 reads CSAVKGQSNQPQHF. The CDR3 bases are TGCAGTGCTGTGAAAGGACAGAGCAATCAGCCCCAGCATTTT.

The sample holds many counts of this clonotype. This chain links TRBV7-8 with TRBJ2-3; the D is unclear. The germline V and J ends were trimmed by 5 bases and 6 bases, with 9 bases remaining between them. The CDR3 totals 12 residues. Germline CDR1 and CDR2: SGHVS and FQNEAQ. The DNA for the CDR3 is TGTGCCAGCAGCCCTTTTGTCGATACGCAGTATTTT. It specifies CASSPFVDTQYF.

The sample holds many counts of this clonotype. The rearrangement uses TRBV27 and TRBJ2-5, with D unresolved. CDR3 size: 14 residues. Looked up from germline, CDR1 is MNHEY and CDR2 is SMNVEV (reference sequence). The germline V and J ends were trimmed by 5 bases and 4 bases, with 14 bases remaining between them. The CDR3 region is CASSPFAPAETQYF. The CDR3 DNA is TGTGCCAGCAGTCCCTTCGCCCCGGCAGAGACCCAGTACTTC.

This clonotype occurred a few times. The chain combines TRBV5-1 with TRBJ2-5, with 8 bases that match TRBD1. Germline V gene lookup returns CDR1 SGHRS and CDR2 YFSETQ. V was clipped by 2 bases and J by 4 bases; unmatched bases: 10. The CDR3 contains 16 residues. CDR3 amino acids: CASSFGDRGSTETQYF. CDR3 nucleotides: TGCGCCAGCAGCTTTGGTGACAGGGGCTCAACAGAGACCCAGTACTTC.

This clonotype was seen many times. The gene calls are TRBV10-3 and TRBJ2-1, with 11 bases lining up with TRBD2. V shed 10 bases, J shed 4 bases, and the junction held 18 bases outside the gene matches. Germline V CDR1 and CDR2: ENHRY, SYGVKD. This CDR3 has 18 residues. The CDR3 DNA follows: TGTGCCACATTAGCGGGGGGGTCAACACCCAATAAGTACAATGAGCAGTTCTTC. Translated: CATLAGGSTPNKYNEQFF.

In this sample, this clonotype turned up many times. V usage is TRBV11-1 and J usage is TRBJ2-3; 9 bases are shared with TRBD2. CDR1 is SGHAT and CDR2 is FQDESV in the germline V gene (reference sequence). The CDR3 runs to 15 residues. V was clipped by 4 bases and J by 4 bases; unmatched bases: 6. CDR3 amino acids: CASSSAGGLPDTQYF. For the CDR3, the DNA is TGTGCCAGCAGCTCGGCGGGAGGGCTACCAGATACGCAGTATTTT.

Concerning this clonotype: A much larger clone sits a single nucleotide away, making a read error possible. The chain recombines TRBV7-8 with TRBJ2-3; D call uncertain. The CDR3 loop spans 12 amino acids. Germline V gives CDR1 SGHVS, CDR2 FQNEAQ. Trimming removed 10 bases from V and 8 bases from J, with 16 bases in between. The CDR3 protein is CATTPTFGTQYF. The CDR3 DNA reads as TGTGCCACCACCCCCACGTTTGGTACGCAGTATTTT.

This clonotype was detected ten times or more. CDR3 coding DNA: TGTGCCAGCAGCCCGGGACAGTCAAGGACCCAGTACTTC. This translates into CASSPGQSRTQYF. V and J are TRBV28 and TRBJ2-5; TRBD1 matches at 7 bases. Germline CDR1 is MDHEN and CDR2 is SYDVKM. CDR3 length: 13 residues. V gave up 6 bases and J gave up 7 bases; unmatched junction bases: 8.

This clonotype was seen at least ten times. V usage is TRBV6-1 and J usage is TRBJ2-1, with 7 bases fitting TRBD1. The ends lost 2 bases at V and 5 bases at J; junction bases unmatched: 9. The germline CDR1 and CDR2 sequences are MNHNS and SASEGT. This CDR3 comprises 16 residues. The CDR3 DNA sequence: TGTGCCAGCAGTGAACTTTTCGGGACAGCGAACAATGAGCAGTTCTTC. Its translation is CASSELFGTANNEQFF.

This clonotype was observed at least ten times. The chain links TRBV4-3 to TRBJ2-2; D is undetermined. The CDR3 consists of 16 residues. With 3 bases removed from V and 0 bases from J, the gap between germline ends came to 11 bases. Looked up from germline, CDR1 is LGHNA and CDR2 is YSLEER. The CDR3 DNA is TGCGCCAGCAGCCACGGCGATGGGTCGAACACCGGGGAGCTGTTTTTT. This sequence encodes CASSHGDGSNTGELFF.

This clonotype was counted ten times or more. The rearrangement links TRBV29-1 to TRBJ1-2; D not resolved. The germline V gene has CDR1 SQVTM and CDR2 ANQGSEA. V shed 4 bases and J shed 4 bases, with 16 bases lying between them. There are 14 residues in the CDR3. The CDR3 region is CSVGGGQDAYGYTF. CDR3 bases: TGCAGCGTTGGAGGAGGTCAGGACGCCTATGGCTACACCTTC.

The V call is TRBV20-1, the J call TRBJ2-3, with D perhaps being TRBD1 or TRBD2 (5 bases each). This CDR3 has 19 residues. Germline CDR1 and CDR2: DFQATT and SNEGSKA (reference sequence). The germline V and J ends were trimmed by 3 bases and 1 base, with 26 bases remaining between them. CDR3 nucleotides: TGCAGTGCTAGCCCCCTGAGGGGATTAGCGAGGAAAGGCACAGATACGCAGTATTTT. As protein: CSASPLRGLARKGTDTQYF.

A remark on this clonotype: One base away lies a much larger clone, so this may be a sequencing read error. This chain joins TRBV20-1 and TRBJ2-1, with no clear D. Germline values: CDR1 DFQATT, CDR2 SNEGSKA (reference sequence). The ends were cut back, 3 bases at V and 7 bases at J, with 13 bases in the middle. The CDR3 runs to 13 residues. The CDR3 reads CSARKTGRNEQFF. CDR3 DNA: TGCAGTGCTAGGAAGACTGGTCGAAATGAGCAGTTCTTC.

Only a few counts were recorded for this clonotype. The V and J genes are TRBV28 and TRBJ1-6; possible D gene TRBD1, 5 bases. V shed 1 base and J shed 7 bases, with 23 bases lying between them. Germline V CDR1 and CDR2: MDHEN, SYDVKM. The CDR3 consists of 19 residues. This CDR3 is CASSLSLIRGQPGNSPLHF. Here the CDR3 DNA reads TGTGCCAGCAGTTTATCCCTTATTCGGGGCCAGCCAGGCAATTCACCCCTCCACTTT. The whole variable domain, remainder taken from reference TRBV28 and TRBJ1-6, is DVKVTQSSRYLVKRTGEKVFLECVQDMDHENMFWYRQDPGLGLRLIYFSYDVKMKEKGDIPEGYSVSREKKERFSLILESASTNQTSMYLCASSLSLIRGQPGNSPLHFGNGTRLTVT.

This clonotype was counted at least ten times. The J gene is TRBJ1-2, the V gene TRBV5-1; 7 bases align to TRBD1. The V gene end was trimmed by 1 base and the J gene end by 2 bases; junction bases not matched to a gene: 2. CDR3 size: 14 residues. CDR1 and CDR2 from the germline V gene are SGHRS and YFSETQ. This CDR3 reads CASSLRQGNYGYTF. The CDR3 DNA is TGCGCCAGCAGCTTGCGACAGGGAAACTATGGCTACACCTTC.

This clonotype was seen ten or more times. The chain employs TRBV6-1 and TRBJ2-7; D is unresolved. Germline V gives CDR1 MNHNS, CDR2 SASEGT. Deletions cut 8 bases from V and 1 base from J, with 18 bases between. The CDR3 runs to 15 residues. CDR3 loop: CASSPTRTTSYEQYF. CDR3 DNA sequence: TGTGCCAGCTCCCCGACCAGGACGACGTCCTACGAGCAGTACTTC.

This clonotype was counted ten times or more. CDR3: CATSEALAGWNTGELFF. CDR3 sequence (DNA): TGTGCCACCAGTGAGGCACTAGCGGGGTGGAACACCGGGGAGCTGTTTTTT. The rearrangement joins TRBV24-1 to TRBJ2-2; 10 bases fit TRBD2. V trimming: 4 bases; J trimming: 1 base; junction bases outside the gene matches: 5. The germline V gene has CDR1 KGHDR and CDR2 SFDVKD. CDR3 size: 17 residues.

This clonotype was counted at least ten times. The rearrangement links TRBV30 to TRBJ2-7; D is ambiguous. There are 13 residues in the CDR3. The germline gives CDR1 GTSNPN, CDR2 SVGIG (reference sequence). Trimming cost V 0 bases and J 3 bases, with 9 bases left between them. This chain's CDR3 is CAWSVSAGYEQYF. The CDR3 DNA reads as TGTGCCTGGAGTGTATCCGCAGGCTACGAGCAGTACTTC.

This CDR3 is CASSFSLSGANVLTF. The CDR3, as DNA: TGTGCCAGCAGTTTCTCCCTCTCTGGGGCCAACGTCCTGACTTTC. The V gene is TRBV28, the J gene TRBJ2-6; no clear D. Germline V CDR1 and CDR2: MDHEN, SYDVKM. The CDR3 contains 15 residues. The V end was cut by 3 bases, the J end by 0 bases, with 6 bases between. The full variable domain, completed using reference TRBV28 and TRBJ2-6, is DVKVTQSSRYLVKRTGEKVFLECVQDMDHENMFWYRQDPGLGLRLIYFSYDVKMKEKGDIPEGYSVSREKKERFSLILESASTNQTSMYLCASSFSLSGANVLTFGAGSRLTVL.

This clonotype was observed at least ten times. The chain is built from TRBV6-5 and TRBJ2-7; 8 nucleotides align to TRBD1. CDR1 is MNHEY, CDR2 SVGAGI, per germline. This CDR3 region has 15 residues. J gave up 6 bases and V 4 bases, and 11 bases lay outside the gene matches. CDR3 coding DNA: TGTGCCAGCAGTTCCCCAGGGGGCGGGATTGCCGAGCAGTACTTC. It codes for CASSSPGGGIAEQYF.

V and J are TRBV5-6 and TRBJ2-7; 7 bases match TRBD2. V was pared by 0 bases and J by 2 bases, with 8 bases of the junction left unmatched. CDR1 and CDR2 from the germline V gene are SGHDT and YYEEEE. This CDR3 contains 16 residues. CDR3 DNA: TGTGCCAGCAGCTTGGAAGGGGCTAGCGGCCCCTACGAGCAGTACTTC. Translating it yields CASSLEGASGPYEQYF.

This clonotype showed up many times. This chain uses TRBV5-1 with TRBJ1-1, with 7 nucleotides matching TRBD1. V lost 4 bases, J lost 4 bases, and 4 bases stayed unmatched. Germline-derived CDR1 and CDR2 are SGHRS and YFSETQ. CDR3 length equals 13 residues. The CDR3 loop reads CASSPGQSTEAFF. The CDR3 coding sequence is TGCGCCAGCAGCCCGGGACAGAGCACTGAAGCTTTCTTT.

This clonotype came up many times. The gene calls are TRBV7-2 and TRBJ2-2; unclear D gene. Germline V lookup: CDR1 SGHTA, CDR2 FQGNSA. This CDR3 comprises 13 residues. Trimming removed 5 bases at V and 6 bases at J, with 10 bases between. As DNA, the CDR3 is TGTGCCAGCAGCCCCGTTCGTTCCGGGGAGCTGTTTTTT. It yields the protein CASSPVRSGELFF. The full variable domain, rest sourced from reference TRBV7-2 and TRBJ2-2, is GAGVSQSPSNKVTEKGKDVELRCDPISGHTALYWYRQSLGQGLEFLIYFQGNSAPDKSGLPSDRFSAERTGGSVSTLTIQRTQQEDSAVYLCASSPVRSGELFFGEGSRLTVL.

This clonotype was detected many times. The V gene is TRBV16, the J gene TRBJ2-1; no definite D call. Trimming stripped 1 base from V and 3 bases from J, with 4 bases between. There are 13 residues in the CDR3. Germline V gives CDR1 KGHSY, CDR2 FQNENV. This chain's CDR3 is CASSQLDYNEQFF. DNA of the CDR3: TGTGCCAGCAGCCAATTAGACTACAATGAGCAGTTCTTC.

The sample holds many counts of this clonotype. The chain couples TRBV5-1 to TRBJ2-1, with 8 bases matching TRBD2. Germline CDR1 and CDR2: SGHRS and YFSETQ. The CDR3 totals 16 residues. With V trimmed by 4 bases and J by 3 bases, 9 bases remained unmatched. CDR3 sequence: CASSPWAGGIYNEQFF. The CDR3, as DNA: TGCGCCAGCAGCCCCTGGGCGGGGGGTATCTACAATGAGCAGTTCTTC.

This clonotype was seen only a few times. V gene TRBV6-5 combines with J gene TRBJ1-1; 9 nucleotides align to TRBD1. Per the germline V gene, CDR1 is MNHEY and CDR2 is SVGAGI. With V trimmed by 3 bases and J by 7 bases, 3 bases remained unmatched. The CDR3 spans 13 residues. The CDR3, as DNA: TGTGCCAGCAGTTATCTGGACAGGGGTGAAGCTTTCTTT. It translates to CASSYLDRGEAFF.

The V and J genes are TRBV5-1 and TRBJ2-5; possibly TRBD2 for D (5 bases). Germline CDR1 reads SGHRS; CDR2 reads YFSETQ. Trimming took off 3 bases at V and 3 bases at J, with 15 bases between the two ends. This CDR3 spans 15 amino acids. The CDR3 bases are TGCGCCAGCAGCTCTACCGGGATTGGAAAAGAGACCCAGTACTTC. Protein: CASSSTGIGKETQYF.

This clonotype was seen many times. V usage is TRBV20-1 and J usage is TRBJ1-5; 8 bases fit TRBD1. This CDR3 spans 13 amino acids. Germline CDR1 DFQATT, CDR2 SNEGSKA (reference sequence). V dropped 1 base and J dropped 4; count of bases not matched to a gene: 0. The CDR3 bases are TGCAGTGCTAGAGGACAGGGGAATCAGCCCCAGCATTTT. This gives the protein CSARGQGNQPQHF.